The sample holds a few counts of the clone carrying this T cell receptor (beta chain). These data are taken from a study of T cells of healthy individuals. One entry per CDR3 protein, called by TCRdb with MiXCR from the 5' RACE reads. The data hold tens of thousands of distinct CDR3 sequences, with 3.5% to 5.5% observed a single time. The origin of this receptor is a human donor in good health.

The CDR3 here is CASSKVTDSNSPLHF. The CDR3, as DNA: TGTGCCAGCAGCAAAGTAACAGACAGTAATTCACCCCTCCACTTT. This chain connects TRBV21-1 to TRBJ1-6; TRBD1 reflects the table's D call only, with no check against the DNA. TRBV21-1 is deemed a pseudogene. The CDR3 sequence is 15 residues long.